This T cell receptor beta chain was captured by sequencing in a study of blood T cell repertoires in COVID-19. For the study at large: Whether acute or convalescent, the COVID-19 samples came from the United States, Italy and Spain. T cells, B-cell-depleted T cells, or PBMCs supplied cDNA or gDNA.

TCRdb's table, derived via immunoSEQ multiplex PCR, lists solely in-frame clones and lacks some. The sample shows 140,000 to 150,000 clones, roughly 76% of them seen only once. V trimming: 4 bases; J trimming: 5 bases; junction bases outside the gene matches: 7. From germline, CDR1 is LGHDT and CDR2 YNNKEL (reference sequence). This CDR3 comprises 14 residues. The J gene is TRBJ1-1, the V gene TRBV3-1 (or the pseudogene TRBV3-2); 7 bases match TRBD1. Material: peripheral blood. The TCR comes from a human donor with acute or convalescent COVID-19. The donor label of this sample is uncertain. The CDR3 DNA is TGTGCCAGCAGCCTAGAGACAGGGAGGACTGAAGCTTTCTTT. Residues: CASSLETGRTEAFF.